This paragraph covers one TCR beta chain sequence. Its antigen is as yet unknown. Generated by immunoSEQ multiplex PCR, the TCRdb table keeps only in-frame clones and is missing some. The sample includes about 15,000 clones, around 90% of them seen just once. The source of the sample is a study of OX40 agonist ivuxolimab in advanced cancers. Across the whole study: The study treated patients with ivuxolimab, an agonistic anti-OX40 (CD134) antibody. The dose-escalation cohort was about 87% male, with a mean age of 60 years, ranging roughly 20 to 90. Points from the study as a whole: In general, CD8+ T cells held more expanded clones than CD4+ did, on average.

Germline lookup yields CDR1 MNHEY and CDR2 SMNVEV (reference sequence). There are 14 residues in the CDR3. The V and J ends lost 4 bases and 8 bases, in that order; junction bases with no gene match: 7. Sequenced here: CD4+ or CD8+ T cells sorted from blood, sampled in a trial of the OX40 agonist ivuxolimab. The sequence was collected from an adult with an advanced solid tumor such as melanoma, head and neck, liver or kidney cancer. This chain joins TRBV27 and TRBJ1-4, with TRBD1 matching 7 bases. This chain's CDR3 is CASSSLTGDEKLFF. The CDR3 nucleotides are TGTGCCAGCAGTTCACTAACAGGGGACGAAAAACTGTTTTTT.